These 5 T cell receptor beta chains were all obtained from the same sample, sequenced in a study of shared clonotypes between healthy human individuals (TCRdb year 2020). The library was produced with the immunoSEQ multiplex PCR assay. This immuneACCESS table, as held by TCRdb, lists in-frame sequences with V and J called but not all clones. Of the missing ones, under half trace to an unresolved V gene in checked studies; the others have no known cause. This sample has roughly 2 million clones in its table, and around 95% of those were observed once. 0.1% to 0.15% of the sample is taken by the ten largest. Source material: naive CD4+ T cells sorted from blood. The sample's cell subset or site label, decoded: CD45RA+ positively selected. The receptor set was obtained from a man younger than 30 in good health.

The rearrangement links TRBV7-2 to TRBJ2-1, with D tentatively TRBD2 (6 bases). The CDR3 is 14 residues long. Germline V gene lookup returns CDR1 SGHTA and CDR2 FQGNSA. V lost 1 base and J 4 bases, leaving 8 bases between the germline ends. CDR3 sequence (DNA): TGTGCCAGCAGCTTAGGACTAGTTTACAATGAGCAGTTCTTC. Amino acid sequence: CASSLGLVYNEQFF.

The J gene is TRBJ2-7, the V gene TRBV7-2; 9 bases match TRBD2. Germline CDR1 SGHTA, CDR2 FQGNSA. The CDR3 loop spans 15 amino acids. V dropped 2 bases and J dropped 7; count of bases not matched to a gene: 9. The CDR3 spells CASSLTSGLGGEQYF. The CDR3 DNA reads as TGTGCCAGCAGCTTAACTAGCGGGCTGGGCGGGGAGCAGTACTTC.

This clone occurred a few times. The chain uses TRBV28 and TRBJ1-2; 7 positions agree with TRBD1. This CDR3 contains 13 residues. Germline V gene sequence: CDR1 MDHEN, CDR2 SYDVKM. V dropped 6 bases and J dropped 3; count of bases not matched to a gene: 4. Here the CDR3 DNA reads TGTGCCAGCAGGACAGGGTTTGACTATGGCTACACCTTC. Translating it yields CASRTGFDYGYTF.

This chain uses TRBV5-1 with TRBJ2-5, with D hard to call. Trimming removed 1 base at V and 4 bases at J, with 5 bases between. CDR1 SGHRS and CDR2 YFSETQ come from the germline V gene. The CDR3 length is 12 residues. This chain's CDR3 is CASSLLPETQYF. The CDR3, as DNA: TGCGCCAGCAGCTTGTTACCAGAGACCCAGTACTTC.

To note about this clone: Other DNA sequences in this sample translate to the same CDR3. V is TRBV5-4 and J is TRBJ1-1; D ambiguous. The germline V and J ends were trimmed by 0 bases and 2 bases, with 2 bases remaining between them. Per the germline V gene, CDR1 is SGHNT and CDR2 is YYREEE (reference sequence). CDR3 length: 12 amino acids. The CDR3 nucleotides are TGTGCCAGCAGCTTGGATAACACTGAAGCTTTCTTT. Its protein product is CASSLDNTEAFF.